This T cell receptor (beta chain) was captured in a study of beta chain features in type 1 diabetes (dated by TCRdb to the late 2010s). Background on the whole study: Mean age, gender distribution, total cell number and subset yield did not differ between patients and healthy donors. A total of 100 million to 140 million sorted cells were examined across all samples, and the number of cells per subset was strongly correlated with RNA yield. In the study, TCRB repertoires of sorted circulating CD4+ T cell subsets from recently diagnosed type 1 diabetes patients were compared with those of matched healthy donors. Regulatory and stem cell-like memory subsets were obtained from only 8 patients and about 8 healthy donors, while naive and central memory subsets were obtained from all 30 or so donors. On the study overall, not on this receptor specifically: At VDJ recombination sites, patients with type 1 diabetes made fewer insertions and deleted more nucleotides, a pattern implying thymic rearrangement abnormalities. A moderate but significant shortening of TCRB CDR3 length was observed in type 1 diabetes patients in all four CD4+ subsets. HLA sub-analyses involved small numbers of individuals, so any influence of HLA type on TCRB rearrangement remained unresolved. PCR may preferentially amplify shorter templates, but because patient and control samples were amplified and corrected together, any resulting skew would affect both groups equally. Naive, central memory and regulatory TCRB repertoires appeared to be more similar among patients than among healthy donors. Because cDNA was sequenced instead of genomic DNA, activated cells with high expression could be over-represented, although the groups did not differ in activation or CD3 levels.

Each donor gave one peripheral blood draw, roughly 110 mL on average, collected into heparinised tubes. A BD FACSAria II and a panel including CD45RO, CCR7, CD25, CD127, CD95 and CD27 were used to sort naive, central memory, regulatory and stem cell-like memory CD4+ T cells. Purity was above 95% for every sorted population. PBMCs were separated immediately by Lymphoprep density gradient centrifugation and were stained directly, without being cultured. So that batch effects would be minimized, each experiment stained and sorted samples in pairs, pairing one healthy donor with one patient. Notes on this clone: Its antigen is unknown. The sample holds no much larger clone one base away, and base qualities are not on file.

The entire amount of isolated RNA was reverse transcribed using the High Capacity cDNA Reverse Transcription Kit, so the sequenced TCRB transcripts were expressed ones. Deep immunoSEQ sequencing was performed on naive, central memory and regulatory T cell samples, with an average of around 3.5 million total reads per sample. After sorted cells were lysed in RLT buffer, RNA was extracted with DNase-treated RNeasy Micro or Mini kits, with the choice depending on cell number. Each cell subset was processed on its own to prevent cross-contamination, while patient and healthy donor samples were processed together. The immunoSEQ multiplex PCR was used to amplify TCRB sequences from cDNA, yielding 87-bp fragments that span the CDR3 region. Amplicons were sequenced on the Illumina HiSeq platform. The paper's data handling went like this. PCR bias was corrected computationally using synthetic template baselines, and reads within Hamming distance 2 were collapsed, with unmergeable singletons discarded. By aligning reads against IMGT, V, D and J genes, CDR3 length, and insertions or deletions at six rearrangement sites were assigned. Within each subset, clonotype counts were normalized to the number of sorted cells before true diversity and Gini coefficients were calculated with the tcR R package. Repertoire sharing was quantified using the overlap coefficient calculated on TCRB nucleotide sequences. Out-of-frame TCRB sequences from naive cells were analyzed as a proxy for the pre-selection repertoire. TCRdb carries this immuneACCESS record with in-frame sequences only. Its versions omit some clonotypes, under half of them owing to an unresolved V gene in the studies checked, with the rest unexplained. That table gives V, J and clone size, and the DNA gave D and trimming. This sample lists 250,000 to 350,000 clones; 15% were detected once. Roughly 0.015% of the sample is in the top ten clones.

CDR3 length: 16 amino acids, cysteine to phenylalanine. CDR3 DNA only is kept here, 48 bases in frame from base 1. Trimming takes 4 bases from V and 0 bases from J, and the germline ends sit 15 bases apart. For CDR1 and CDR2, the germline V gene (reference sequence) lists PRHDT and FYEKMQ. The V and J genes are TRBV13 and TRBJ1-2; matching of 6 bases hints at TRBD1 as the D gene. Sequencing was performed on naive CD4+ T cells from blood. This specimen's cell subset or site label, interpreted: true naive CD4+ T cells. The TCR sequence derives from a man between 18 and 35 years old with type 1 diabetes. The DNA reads TGTGCCAGCAGCTCCCCTAGGGGGTGGCCTAACTATGGCTACACCTTC. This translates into CASSSPRGWPNYGYTF.